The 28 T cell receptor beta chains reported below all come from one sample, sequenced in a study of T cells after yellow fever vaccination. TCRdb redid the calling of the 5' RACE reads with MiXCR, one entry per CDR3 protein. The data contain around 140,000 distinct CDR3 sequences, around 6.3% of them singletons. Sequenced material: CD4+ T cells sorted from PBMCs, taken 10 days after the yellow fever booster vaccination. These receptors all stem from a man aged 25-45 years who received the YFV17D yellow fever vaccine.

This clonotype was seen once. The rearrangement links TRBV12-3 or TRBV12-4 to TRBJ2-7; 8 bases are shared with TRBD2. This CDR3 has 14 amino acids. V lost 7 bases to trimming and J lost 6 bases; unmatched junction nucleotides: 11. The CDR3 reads CASKQAAGGPEQYF. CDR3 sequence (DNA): TGTGCCAGCAAACAGGCTGCGGGAGGTCCCGAGCAGTACTTC.

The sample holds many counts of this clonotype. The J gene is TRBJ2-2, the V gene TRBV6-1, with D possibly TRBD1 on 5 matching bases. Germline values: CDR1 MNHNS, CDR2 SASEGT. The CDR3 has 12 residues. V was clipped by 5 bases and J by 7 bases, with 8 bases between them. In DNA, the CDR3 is TGTGCCAGCAGTACAAGGGGCGGGGAGCTGTTTTTT. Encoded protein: CASSTRGGELFF.

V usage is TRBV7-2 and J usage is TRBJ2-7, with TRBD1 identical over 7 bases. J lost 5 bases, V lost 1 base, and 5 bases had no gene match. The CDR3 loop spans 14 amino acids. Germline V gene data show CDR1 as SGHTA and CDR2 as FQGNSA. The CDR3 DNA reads TGTGCCAGCAGCTTAGGTAGGGGGCGCCACGAGCAGTACTTC. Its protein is CASSLGRGRHEQYF.

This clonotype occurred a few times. In nucleotides, the CDR3 is TGTGCCAGCAGCCAACCGGACAGATATTTTGAAGCTTTCTTT. It yields the protein CASSQPDRYFEAFF. The chain couples TRBV11-2 to TRBJ1-1; a possible D gene is TRBD1 (6 bases). V was trimmed by 5 bases and J by 7 bases, leaving 17 bases between them. CDR1 and CDR2 from the germline V gene are SGHAT and FQNNGV. This CDR3 is 14 amino acids long. Supplemented by reference TRBV11-2 and TRBJ1-1, the full variable domain reads EAGVAQSPRYKIIEKRQSVAFWCNPISGHATLYWYQQILGQGPKLLIQFQNNGVVDDSQLPKDRFSAERLKGVDSTLKIQPAKLEDSAVYLCASSQPDRYFEAFFGQGTRLTVV.

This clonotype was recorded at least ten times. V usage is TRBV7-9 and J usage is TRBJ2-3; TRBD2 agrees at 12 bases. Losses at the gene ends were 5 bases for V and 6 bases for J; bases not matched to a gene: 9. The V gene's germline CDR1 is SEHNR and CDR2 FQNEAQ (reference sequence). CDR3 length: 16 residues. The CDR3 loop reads CASSRRLAGGMDTQYF. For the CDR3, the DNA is TGTGCCAGCAGCCGTCGCCTAGCGGGAGGGATGGATACGCAGTATTTT.

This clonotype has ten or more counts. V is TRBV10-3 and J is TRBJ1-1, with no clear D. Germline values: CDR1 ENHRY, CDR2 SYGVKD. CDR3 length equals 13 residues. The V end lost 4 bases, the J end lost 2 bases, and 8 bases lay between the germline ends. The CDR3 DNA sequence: TGTGCCATCAGTGTAGCAGCCAACACTGAAGCTTTCTTT. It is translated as CAISVAANTEAFF.

CDR3 loop: CSARVLGGSPAWEQYF. The CDR3, as DNA: TGCAGTGCTAGAGTCCTAGGCGGGAGCCCGGCGTGGGAGCAGTACTTC. The chain combines TRBV20-1 with TRBJ2-7; 7 nucleotides agree with TRBD2. This CDR3 region has 16 residues. V dropped 1 base and J dropped 7; count of bases not matched to a gene: 16. Per germline, CDR1 DFQATT and CDR2 SNEGSKA (reference sequence).

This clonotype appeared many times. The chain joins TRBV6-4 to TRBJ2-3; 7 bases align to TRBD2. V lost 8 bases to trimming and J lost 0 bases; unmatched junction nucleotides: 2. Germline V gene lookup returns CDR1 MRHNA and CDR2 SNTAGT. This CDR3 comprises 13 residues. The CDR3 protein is CASARESTDTQYF. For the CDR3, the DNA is TGTGCCAGCGCGCGGGAGAGCACAGATACGCAGTATTTT.

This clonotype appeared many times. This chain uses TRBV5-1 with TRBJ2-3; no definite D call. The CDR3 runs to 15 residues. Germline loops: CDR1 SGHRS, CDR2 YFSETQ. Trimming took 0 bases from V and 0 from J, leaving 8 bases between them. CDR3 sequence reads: CASSLALGSTDTQYF. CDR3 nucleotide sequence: TGCGCCAGCAGCTTGGCTCTCGGGAGCACAGATACGCAGTATTTT.

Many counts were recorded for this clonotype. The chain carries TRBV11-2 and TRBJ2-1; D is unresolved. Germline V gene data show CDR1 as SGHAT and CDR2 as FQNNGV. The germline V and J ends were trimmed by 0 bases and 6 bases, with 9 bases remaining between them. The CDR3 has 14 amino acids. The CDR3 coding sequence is TGTGCCAGCAGCTTAGATTTTAGAGGCAATGAGCAGTTCTTC. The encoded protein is CASSLDFRGNEQFF.

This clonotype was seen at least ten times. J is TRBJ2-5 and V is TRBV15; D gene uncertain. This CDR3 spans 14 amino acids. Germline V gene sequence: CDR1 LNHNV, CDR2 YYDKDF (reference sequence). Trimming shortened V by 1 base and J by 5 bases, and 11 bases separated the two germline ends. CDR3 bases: TGTGCCACCAGCAGAGGGTATACGCGGGAGACCCAGTACTTC. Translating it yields CATSRGYTRETQYF. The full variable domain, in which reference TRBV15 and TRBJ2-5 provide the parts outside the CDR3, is DAMVIQNPRYQVTQFGKPVTLSCSQTLNHNVMYWYQQKSSQAPKLLFHYYDKDFNNEADTPDNFQSRRPNTSFCFLDIRSPGLGDTAMYLCATSRGYTRETQYFGPGTRLLVL.

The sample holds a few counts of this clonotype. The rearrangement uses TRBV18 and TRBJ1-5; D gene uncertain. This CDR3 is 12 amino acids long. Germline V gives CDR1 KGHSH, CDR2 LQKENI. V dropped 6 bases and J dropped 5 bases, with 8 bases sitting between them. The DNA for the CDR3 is TGTGCCAGCTCCCGGAAGGATCAGCCCCAGCATTTT. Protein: CASSRKDQPQHF.

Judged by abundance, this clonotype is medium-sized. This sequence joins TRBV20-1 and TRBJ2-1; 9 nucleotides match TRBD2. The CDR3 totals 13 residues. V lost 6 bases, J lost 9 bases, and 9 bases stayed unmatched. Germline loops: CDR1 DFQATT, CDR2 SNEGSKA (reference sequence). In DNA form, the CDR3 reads TGCAGTGCGGGACTAGCCCGACCGGGTGAGCAGTTCTTC. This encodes CSAGLARPGEQFF.

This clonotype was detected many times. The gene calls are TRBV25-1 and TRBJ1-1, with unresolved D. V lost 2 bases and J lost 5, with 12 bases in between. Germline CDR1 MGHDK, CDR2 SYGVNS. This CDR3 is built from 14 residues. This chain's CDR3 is CASSEIRGGTEAFF. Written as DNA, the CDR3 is TGTGCCAGCAGTGAAATACGAGGTGGGACTGAAGCTTTCTTT.

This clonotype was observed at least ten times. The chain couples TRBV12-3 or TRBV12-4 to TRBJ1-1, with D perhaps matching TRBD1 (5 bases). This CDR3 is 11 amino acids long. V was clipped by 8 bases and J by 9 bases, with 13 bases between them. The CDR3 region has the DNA TGTGCCAGCCCCGGGACTAATAAAGCTTTCTTT. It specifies CASPGTNKAFF.

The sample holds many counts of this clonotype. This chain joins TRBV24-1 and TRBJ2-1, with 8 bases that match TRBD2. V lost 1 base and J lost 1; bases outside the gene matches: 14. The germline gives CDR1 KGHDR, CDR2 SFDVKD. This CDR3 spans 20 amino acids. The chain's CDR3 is CATSDFGVAGKGKSYNEQFF. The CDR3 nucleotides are TGTGCCACCAGTGATTTCGGGGTAGCGGGGAAGGGAAAGTCCTACAATGAGCAGTTCTTC.

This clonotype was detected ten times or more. DNA of the CDR3: TGTGCCAGTGACGTGACAGGGTTGGATCAGCCCCAGCATTTT. Its protein product is CASDVTGLDQPQHF. The J gene is TRBJ1-5, the V gene TRBV19; 7 bases match TRBD1. The junction had 9 bases not matched to a gene; V was cut back by 8 bases and J by 5 bases. The germline V gene encodes CDR1 LNHDA and CDR2 SQIVND (reference sequence). The CDR3 contains 14 residues.

The CDR3 DNA reads TGTGCCTGGAGTGCCCTTGTTGCGGCAGCTTTCTTT. Translating gives CAWSALVAAAFF. The genes are TRBV30 and TRBJ1-1; D is unclear. Germline CDR1 and CDR2: GTSNPN and SVGIG (reference sequence). Between the trimmed V and J ends, which lost 1 base and 10 bases, there was a span of 13 bases. There are 12 residues in the CDR3.

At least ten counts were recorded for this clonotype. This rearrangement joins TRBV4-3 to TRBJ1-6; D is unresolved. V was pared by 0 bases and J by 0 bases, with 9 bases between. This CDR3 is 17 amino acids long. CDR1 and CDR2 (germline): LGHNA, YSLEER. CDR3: CASSQDPISSYNSPLHF. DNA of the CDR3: TGCGCCAGCAGCCAAGATCCGATTAGCTCCTATAATTCACCCCTCCACTTT.

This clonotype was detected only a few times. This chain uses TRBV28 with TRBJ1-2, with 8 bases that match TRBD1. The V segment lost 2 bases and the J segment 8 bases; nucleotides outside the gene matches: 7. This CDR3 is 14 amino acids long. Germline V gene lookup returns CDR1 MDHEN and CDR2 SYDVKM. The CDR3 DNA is TGTGCCAGCAGTTTAGGCAGGGGGCAGTTCGGCTACACCTTC. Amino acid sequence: CASSLGRGQFGYTF.

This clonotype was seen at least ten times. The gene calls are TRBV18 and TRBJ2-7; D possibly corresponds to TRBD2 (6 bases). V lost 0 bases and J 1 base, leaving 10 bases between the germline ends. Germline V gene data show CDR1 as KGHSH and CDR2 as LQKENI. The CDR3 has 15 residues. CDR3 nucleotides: TGTGCCAGCTCACCACCCGCTAGCGTATCCTACGAGCAGTACTTC. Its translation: CASSPPASVSYEQYF. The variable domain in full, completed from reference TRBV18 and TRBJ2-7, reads NAGVMQNPRHLVRRRGQEARLRCSPMKGHSHVYWYRQLPEEGLKFMVYLQKENIIDESGMPKERFSAEFPKEGPSILRIQQVVRGDSAAYFCASSPPASVSYEQYFGPGTRLTVT.

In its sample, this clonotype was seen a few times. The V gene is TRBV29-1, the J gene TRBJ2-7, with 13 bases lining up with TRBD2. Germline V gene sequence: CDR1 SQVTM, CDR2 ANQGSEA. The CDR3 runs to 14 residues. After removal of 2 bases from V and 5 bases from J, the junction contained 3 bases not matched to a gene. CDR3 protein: CSVEPGLAGDEQYF. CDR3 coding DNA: TGCAGCGTTGAACCCGGACTAGCGGGAGACGAGCAGTACTTC.

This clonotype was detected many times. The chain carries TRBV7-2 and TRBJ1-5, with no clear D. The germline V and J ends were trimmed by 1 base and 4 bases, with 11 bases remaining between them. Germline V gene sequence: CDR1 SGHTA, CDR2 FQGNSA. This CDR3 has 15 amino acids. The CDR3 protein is CASSLGNSGNQPQHF. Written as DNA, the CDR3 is TGTGCCAGCAGCTTAGGAAATTCCGGTAATCAGCCCCAGCATTTT.

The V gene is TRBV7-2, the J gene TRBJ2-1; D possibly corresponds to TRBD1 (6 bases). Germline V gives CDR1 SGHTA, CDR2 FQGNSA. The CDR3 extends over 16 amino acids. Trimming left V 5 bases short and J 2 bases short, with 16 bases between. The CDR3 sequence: CASSPPGTNTYNEQFF. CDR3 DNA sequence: TGTGCCAGCAGCCCCCCTGGGACAAATACCTACAATGAGCAGTTCTTC.

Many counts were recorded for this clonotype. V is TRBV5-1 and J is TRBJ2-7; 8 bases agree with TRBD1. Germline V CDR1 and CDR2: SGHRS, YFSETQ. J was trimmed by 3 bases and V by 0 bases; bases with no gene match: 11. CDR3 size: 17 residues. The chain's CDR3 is CASSLGQGHGRGYEQYF. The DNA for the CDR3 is TGCGCCAGCAGCTTGGGACAGGGGCACGGACGCGGCTACGAGCAGTACTTC.

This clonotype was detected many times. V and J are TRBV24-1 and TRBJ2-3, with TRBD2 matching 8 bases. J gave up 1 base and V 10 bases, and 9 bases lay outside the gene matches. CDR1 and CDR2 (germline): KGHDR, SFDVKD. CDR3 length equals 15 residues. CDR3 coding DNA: TGTGCCACTCAAGAAGCGGGAGCTGGCACAGATACGCAGTATTTT. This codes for CATQEAGAGTDTQYF.

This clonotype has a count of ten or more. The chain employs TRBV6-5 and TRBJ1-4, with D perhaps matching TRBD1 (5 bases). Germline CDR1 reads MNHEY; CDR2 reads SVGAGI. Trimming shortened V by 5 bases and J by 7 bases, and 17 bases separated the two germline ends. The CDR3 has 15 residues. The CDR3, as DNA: TGTGCCAGCAGTCTAAGGGGAGGAGAACGTGAAAAACTGTTTTTT. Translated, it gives CASSLRGGEREKLFF.

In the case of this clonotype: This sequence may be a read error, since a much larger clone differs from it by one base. This CDR3 is CSARNSPLHF. Written as DNA, the CDR3 is TGCAGTGCTAGAAATTCACCCCTCCACTTT. The V call is TRBV20-1, the J call TRBJ1-6; no definite D call. Germline V gives CDR1 DFQATT, CDR2 SNEGSKA (reference sequence). The CDR3 extends over 10 amino acids. The V gene lost 2 bases and the J gene lost 7 bases, with 0 bases spanning the gap.